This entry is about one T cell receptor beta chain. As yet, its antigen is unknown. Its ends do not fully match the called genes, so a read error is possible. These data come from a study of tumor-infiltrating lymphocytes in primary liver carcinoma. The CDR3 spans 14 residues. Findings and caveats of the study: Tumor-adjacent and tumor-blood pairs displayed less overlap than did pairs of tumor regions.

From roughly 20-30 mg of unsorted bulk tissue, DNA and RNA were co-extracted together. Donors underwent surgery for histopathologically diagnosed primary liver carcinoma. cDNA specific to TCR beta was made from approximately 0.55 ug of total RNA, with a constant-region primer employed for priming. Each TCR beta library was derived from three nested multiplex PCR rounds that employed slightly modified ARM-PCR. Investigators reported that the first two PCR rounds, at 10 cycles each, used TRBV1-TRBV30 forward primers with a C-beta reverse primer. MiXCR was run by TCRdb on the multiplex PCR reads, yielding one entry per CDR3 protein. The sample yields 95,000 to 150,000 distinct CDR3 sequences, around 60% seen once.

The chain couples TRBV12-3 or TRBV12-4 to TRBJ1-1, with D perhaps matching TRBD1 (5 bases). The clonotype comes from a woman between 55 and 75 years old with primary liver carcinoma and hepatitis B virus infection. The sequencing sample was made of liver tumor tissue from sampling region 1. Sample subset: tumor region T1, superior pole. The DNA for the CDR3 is TGTGCCAGCAGAACACGACAGACGAACACTGAAACTTTCTTT. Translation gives CASRTRQTNTETFF.